The present TCR beta chain was sequenced within a study of blood T cell repertoires in COVID-19. Overall study: Sources were T cells, B-cell-depleted T cells, or PBMCs; the material itself was cDNA or gDNA.

In the original workflow: Nucleated cell counts were estimated from reference gene primer amplification. Here immunoSEQ multiplex PCR was the method, and the copy in TCRdb shows in-frame clones only, minus some. That table furnishes V, J and clone size, whereas the DNA furnished D and trimming. Of about 240,000 clones in the sample, roughly 86% are singletons; the top ten hold approximately 2.8%. This CDR3 has 15 residues. Germline lookup yields CDR1 LGHDT and CDR2 YNNKEL (reference sequence). V was pared by 2 bases and J by 5 bases, with 16 bases between. The sequence was collected from a woman aged 25 to 45 with acute COVID-19. The specimen sequenced was PBMCs or T cells enriched from blood (not recorded which). V is TRBV3-1 (or the pseudogene TRBV3-2) and J is TRBJ2-7; no firm D call. CDR3 region: CASSQPTCVSHEQYF. CDR3 DNA: TGTGCCAGCAGCCAACCAACGTGCGTCTCTCACGAGCAGTACTTC.